Listed below are T cell receptor beta chains from one sample, sequenced in a study of regulatory T cells in long-lasting Graves disease. One entry per CDR3 protein results from TCRdb running MiXCR on the multiplex PCR reads. The table shows 500,000 or so distinct CDR3 sequences, with 15% to 20% occurring only once. The same data also went into a second study, on T cells in Graves' hyperthyroidism and ophthalmopathy.

The input for sequencing was peripheral blood mononuclear cells (PBMCs), taken at new diagnosis, from a patient treated with antithyroid drugs. The receptors stem from a man aged 40-49 years with Graves disease. The CDR3 runs from the conserved cysteine through the conserved F or W. A D gene is named only where the DNA matches it firmly. Where a row states a size, it is once, few, many or the class of an expanded clone; other rows omit it.

size	V	J	D	DNA	CDR3
many	TRBV28	TRBJ1-1	-	TGTGCCTGCGATGACGGAAACACTGAAGCTTTCTTT	CACDDGNTEAFF
-	TRBV29-1	TRBJ2-7	TRBD1	TGCAGCGTTGGGGGTCCGGGACAGTACTCCGAGCAGTACTTC	CSVGGPGQYSEQYF
many	TRBV20-1	TRBJ2-1	TRBD2	TGCAGTGCTAGAGATCCCTTCGGGCGGGAGGGATCCTACAATGAGCAGTTCTTC	CSARDPFGREGSYNEQFF
many	TRBV6-5	TRBJ2-7	-	TGTGCCAGCAGTTACCCCGGGTTCGAGCAGTACTTC	CASSYPGFEQYF
many	TRBV3-1	TRBJ2-7	-	TGTGCCAGCAGCCAAGTTCTGTTCGCCGCTAGCGAGCAGTACTTC	CASSQVLFAASEQYF
-	TRBV5-1	TRBJ2-3	-	TGCGCCAGCAGCTTGTCGAGAGGCGCAGATACGCAGTATTTT	CASSLSRGADTQYF
many	TRBV20-1	TRBJ2-2	-	TGCAGTGCTAGAGCGAGGGGCGCTTTTACCGGGGAGCTGTTTTTT	CSARARGAFTGELFF
many	TRBV29-1	TRBJ2-1	-	TGCAGCGTTGTTGGGGGGCTGAATGAGCAGTTCTTC	CSVVGGLNEQFF
-	TRBV10-3	TRBJ2-5	TRBD2	TGTGCCATCAGGGGGACTAGCACAGAGACCAAGTACTTC	CAIRGTSTETKYF
many	TRBV9	TRBJ1-6	-	TGTGCCAGCAGCGTTCGGGACGGAGATTCACCCCTCCACTTT	CASSVRDGDSPLHF
-	TRBV19	TRBJ1-1	TRBD1	TGTGCCAGTAGTATGGGGACAGCGAACACTGAAGCTTTCTTT	CASSMGTANTEAFF
many	TRBV20-1	TRBJ2-1	-	TGCAGTGCTAGCGGGGCCTCCTACAATGAGCAGTTCTTC	CSASGASYNEQFF
few	TRBV11-2	TRBJ2-1	-	TGTGCCAGCAGCCACGCCTTGTCTAGTGGTTATGAGCAGTTCTTC	CASSHALSSGYEQFF
many	TRBV11-2	TRBJ2-2	TRBD1	TGTGCCAGCAGAACAGGGGTCCGGGTAGAGGAGCTGTTTTTT	CASRTGVRVEELFF
few	TRBV3-1	TRBJ2-1	TRBD2	TGTGCCAGCAGCCCGTGGGCTAGCGGGTACAATGAGCAGTTCTTC	CASSPWASGYNEQFF
once	TRBV12-3/TRBV12-4	TRBJ2-3	TRBD2	TGTGCCAGCAGGCTTGTACTAGCGGGGGGACACACAGATACGCAGTATTTT	CASRLVLAGGHTDTQYF
few	TRBV28	TRBJ2-1	-	TGTGCCACCGGCAAGGGAGTTGCCTACAATGAGCAGTTCTTC	CATGKGVAYNEQFF
many	TRBV10-3	TRBJ2-1	-	TGTGCCATCAGTGAAGGGGAAAGGCTAGCCTCCTACAATGAGCAGTTCTTC	CAISEGERLASYNEQFF
many	TRBV5-4	TRBJ1-1	-	TGTGCCAGCAGCTCAGGAACAGGGATGAACACTGAAGCTTTCTTT	CASSSGTGMNTEAFF
many	TRBV24-1	TRBJ2-5	TRBD1	TGTGCCACCAGTGTTCCGGGACAGGGGGAAGAGACCCAGTACTTC	CATSVPGQGEETQYF
-	TRBV27	TRBJ2-2	TRBD2	TGTGCCAGCAGTCAAGGGACTAGCGGGTCCGGGGAGCTGTTTTTT	CASSQGTSGSGELFF
many	TRBV12-3/TRBV12-4	TRBJ1-2	-	TGTGCCAGCAGTACTACAGGGAGACCTGGCTACACCTTC	CASSTTGRPGYTF
many	TRBV11-1	TRBJ2-7	-	TGTGCCAGCAGGAGGGGGAACGAGCAGTACTTC	CASRRGNEQYF
many	TRBV12-5	TRBJ2-1	-	TGTGCTAGTGGTTTGGACCGGACATACAAAGGAGACAATGAGCAGTTCTTC	CASGLDRTYKGDNEQFF
few	TRBV28	TRBJ2-1	-	TGTGCCAGCAGTTTAACAGGCACTGGGCAGGTGGAGCAGTTCTTC	CASSLTGTGQVEQFF
many	TRBV12-3/TRBV12-4	TRBJ2-6	-	TGTGCCAGCTCCCCCCACCTTGGAGGATCTGGGGCCAACGTCCTGACTTTC	CASSPHLGGSGANVLTF
-	TRBV28	TRBJ1-5	-	TGTGCCAGCAGTTTCTACGACAGCCTTAATCAGCCCCAGCATTTT	CASSFYDSLNQPQHF
-	TRBV15	TRBJ2-7	-	TGTGCCACCAGCAGCCGCCCCGATGCCCGCCAATGGGAAAACTTC	CATSSRPDARQWENF
few	TRBV4-1	TRBJ1-1	-	TGCGCCAGCAGCCAAGATTCGGGGGCCCCTGAAGCTTTCTTT	CASSQDSGAPEAFF
many	TRBV29-1	TRBJ2-1	-	TGCAGCGTCGCCTTCGGACTGAACAATGAGCAGTTCTTC	CSVAFGLNNEQFF
-	TRBV15	TRBJ2-1	TRBD1	TGTGCCACCAGCAGAGTCTCGGACAGGGGAAATGAGCAGTTCTTC	CATSRVSDRGNEQFF
few	TRBV9	TRBJ2-5	-	TGTGCCAGCAGCGGCCCTTCGGTCCGGGGGTGGGAGACCCAGTACTTC	CASSGPSVRGWETQYF
few	TRBV4-1	TRBJ2-7	TRBD1	TGCGCCAGCAGCCAAGATAAGGGGACAGGCGTCTACGAGCAGTACTTC	CASSQDKGTGVYEQYF
many	TRBV6-2/TRBV6-3	TRBJ2-4	-	TGTGCCAGCAGTTCTCCCCGTATCCGCGACATTCAGTACTTC	CASSSPRIRDIQYF
many	TRBV7-2	TRBJ1-2	TRBD1	TGTGCCAGCAGTGGACAGGGGGCGTCTGGCTACACCTTC	CASSGQGASGYTF
many	TRBV3-1	TRBJ2-1	TRBD1	TGTGCCAGCAGCCAAGGCTCAGGGGGTGAGCAGTTCTTC	CASSQGSGGEQFF
-	TRBV7-9	TRBJ1-1	-	TGTGCCAGCAGCCCCTCGAGACTGGGAGCTTTCTTT	CASSPSRLGAFF
-	TRBV7-3	TRBJ1-5	-	TGTGCCAGCAGCTCAGTAGGGGTTAGCAATCAGCCCCAGCATTTT	CASSSVGVSNQPQHF
many	TRBV6-2/TRBV6-3	TRBJ2-5	TRBD1	TGTGCCAGCAGTTACCGGGACAGGGTGAAAGAGACCCAGTACTTC	CASSYRDRVKETQYF
many	TRBV24-1	TRBJ2-5	-	TGTGCCACCAGACCGGGACAAGGGGAGACCCAGTACTTC	CATRPGQGETQYF
-	TRBV20-1	TRBJ2-1	TRBD2	TGCAGTGCTATCCGGGCGGGAGGGCCCCGGAATGAGCAGTTCTTC	CSAIRAGGPRNEQFF
many	TRBV20-1	TRBJ2-7	TRBD2	TGCAGTGCTGGTCTACTAGCGGGAGAGGAGAAGCAGTACTTC	CSAGLLAGEEKQYF
-	TRBV6-2/TRBV6-3	TRBJ2-5	TRBD2	TGTGCCAGCACTCCAGGGACTAGCGGGAGAGGAGGGCAGGGGACCCAGTACTTC	CASTPGTSGRGGQGTQYF
-	TRBV5-1	TRBJ1-5	-	TGCGCCAGCGCCCCCTATGGGGGAGGCAATCAGCCCCAGCATTTT	CASAPYGGGNQPQHF
-	TRBV20-1	TRBJ2-7	-	TGCAGTGCTAGATCCCGCGAAAGGAAGTACTTC	CSARSRERKYF
few	TRBV12-3/TRBV12-4	TRBJ1-1	-	TGTGCCAGCAGTCCCGCGGCTCTCCCTGAAGCTTTCTTT	CASSPAALPEAFF
-	TRBV2	TRBJ2-1	TRBD2	TGTGCCAGCAGTGAGGCAAAAGGACGGGAGGCCGATGAGCAGTTCTTC	CASSEAKGREADEQFF
few	TRBV9	TRBJ2-1	-	TGTGCCAGCAGCGCCCCGGGAGTACTCTACAATGAGCAGTTCTTC	CASSAPGVLYNEQFF
many	TRBV7-8	TRBJ1-2	-	TGTGCCAGCAGCTTAGTTGAGGGCTACACCTTC	CASSLVEGYTF
many	TRBV20-1	TRBJ2-3	-	TGCAGTGCTAGTTACAAGGAGCGGAAAACAGATACGCAGTATTTT	CSASYKERKTDTQYF
many	TRBV6-1	TRBJ1-3	-	TGTGCCAGCGCGGGCAGCTCTGGAAACACCATATATTTT	CASAGSSGNTIYF
-	TRBV25-1	TRBJ1-5	-	TGTGCCAGCAGTGAATGGAACAGTGATCAGCCCCAGCATTTT	CASSEWNSDQPQHF
many	TRBV18	TRBJ1-5	-	TGTGCCAGCTCCCCAGGTCCGAATAGCAATCAGCCCCAGCATTTT	CASSPGPNSNQPQHF
many	TRBV20-1	TRBJ2-7	TRBD2	TGCAGTGCTACAAGCGGGATGAGCTCCTACGAGCAGTACTTC	CSATSGMSSYEQYF
many	TRBV3-1	TRBJ2-7	TRBD1	TGTGCCAGCAGCCTCTCGAGGCAGGGGGCGCCCGAGCAGTACTTC	CASSLSRQGAPEQYF